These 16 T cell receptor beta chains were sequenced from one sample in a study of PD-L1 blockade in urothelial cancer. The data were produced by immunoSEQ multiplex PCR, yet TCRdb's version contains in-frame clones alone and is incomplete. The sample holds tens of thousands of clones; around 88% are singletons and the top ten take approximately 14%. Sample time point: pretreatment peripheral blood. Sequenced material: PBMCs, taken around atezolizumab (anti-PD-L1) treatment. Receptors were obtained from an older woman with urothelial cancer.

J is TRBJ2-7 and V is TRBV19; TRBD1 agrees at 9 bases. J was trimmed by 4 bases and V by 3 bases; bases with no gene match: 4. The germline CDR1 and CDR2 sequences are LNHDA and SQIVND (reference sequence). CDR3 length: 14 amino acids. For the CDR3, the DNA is TGTGCCAGTAGTATGGGGGACAGGGCTTACGAGCAGTACTTC. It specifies CASSMGDRAYEQYF.

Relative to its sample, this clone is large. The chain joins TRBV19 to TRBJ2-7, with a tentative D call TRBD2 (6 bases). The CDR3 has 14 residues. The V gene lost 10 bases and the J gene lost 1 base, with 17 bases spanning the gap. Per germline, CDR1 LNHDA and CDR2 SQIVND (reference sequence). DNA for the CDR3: TGTGCCACCTCCCCGGGGGTCCTTTCCTACGAGCAGTACTTC. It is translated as CATSPGVLSYEQYF.

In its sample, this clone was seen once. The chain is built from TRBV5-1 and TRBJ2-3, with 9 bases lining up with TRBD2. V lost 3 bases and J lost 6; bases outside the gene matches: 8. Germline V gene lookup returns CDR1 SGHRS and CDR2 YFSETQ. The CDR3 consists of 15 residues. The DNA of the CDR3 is TGCGCCAGCAGCTGGGGGGTAGCGGGAGCGGATACGCAGTATTTT. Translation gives CASSWGVAGADTQYF.

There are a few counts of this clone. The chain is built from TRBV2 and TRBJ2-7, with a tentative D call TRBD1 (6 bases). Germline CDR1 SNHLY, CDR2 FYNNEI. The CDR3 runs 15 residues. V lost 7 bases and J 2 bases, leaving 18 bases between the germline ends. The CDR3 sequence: CASNEQGAETYEQYF. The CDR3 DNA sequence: TGTGCCAGCAACGAACAGGGTGCGGAAACCTACGAGCAGTACTTC.

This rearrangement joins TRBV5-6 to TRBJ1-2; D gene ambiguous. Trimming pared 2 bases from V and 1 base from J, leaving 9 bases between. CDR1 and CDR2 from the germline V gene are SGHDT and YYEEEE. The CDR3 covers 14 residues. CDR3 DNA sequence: TGTGCCAGCAGCTTTATCAGGAATAACTATGGCTACACCTTC. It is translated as CASSFIRNNYGYTF.

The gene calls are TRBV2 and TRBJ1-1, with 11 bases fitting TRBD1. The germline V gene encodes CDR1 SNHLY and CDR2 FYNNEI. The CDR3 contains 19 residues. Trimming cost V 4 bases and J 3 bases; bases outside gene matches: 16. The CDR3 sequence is CASSGNVGQGARGDTEAFF. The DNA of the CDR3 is TGTGCCAGCAGTGGAAATGTTGGACAGGGGGCCAGGGGAGACACTGAAGCTTTCTTT.

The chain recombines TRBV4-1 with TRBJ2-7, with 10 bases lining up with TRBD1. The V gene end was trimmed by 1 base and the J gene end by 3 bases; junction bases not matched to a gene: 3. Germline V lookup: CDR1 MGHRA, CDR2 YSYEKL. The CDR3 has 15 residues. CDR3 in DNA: TGCGCCAGCAGCCAAGGGGGGACAGGGGTCTACGAGCAGTACTTC. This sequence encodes CASSQGGTGVYEQYF.

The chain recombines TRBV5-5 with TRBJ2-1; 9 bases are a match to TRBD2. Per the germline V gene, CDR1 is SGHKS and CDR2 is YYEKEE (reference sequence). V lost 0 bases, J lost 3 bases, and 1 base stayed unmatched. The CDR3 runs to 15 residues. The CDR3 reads CASSLGSGGYNEQFF. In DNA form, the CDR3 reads TGTGCCAGCAGCTTGGGTAGCGGGGGCTACAATGAGCAGTTCTTC.

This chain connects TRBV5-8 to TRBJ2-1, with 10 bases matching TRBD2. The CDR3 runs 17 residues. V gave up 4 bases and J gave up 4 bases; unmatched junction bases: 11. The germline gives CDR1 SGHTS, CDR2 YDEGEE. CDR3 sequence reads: CASSLLPSGGLYNEQFF. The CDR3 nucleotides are TGTGCCAGCAGCCTCCTGCCTAGCGGGGGCCTTTACAATGAGCAGTTCTTC.

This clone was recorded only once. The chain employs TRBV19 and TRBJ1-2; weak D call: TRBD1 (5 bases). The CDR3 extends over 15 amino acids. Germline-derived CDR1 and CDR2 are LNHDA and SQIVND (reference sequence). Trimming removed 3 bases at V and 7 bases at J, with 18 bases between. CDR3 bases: TGTGCCAGTAGTATTAACCCCGTGGCAGGGTCTGGCTACACCTTC. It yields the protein CASSINPVAGSGYTF.

CDR3 protein: CASSPESGENEQFF. For the CDR3, the DNA is TGTGCCAGCTCACCAGAAAGCGGGGAAAATGAGCAGTTCTTC. V and J are TRBV18 and TRBJ2-1; 7 nucleotides match TRBD2. The germline gives CDR1 KGHSH, CDR2 LQKENI. The CDR3 has 14 residues. J gave up 7 bases and V 2 bases, and 5 bases lay outside the gene matches.

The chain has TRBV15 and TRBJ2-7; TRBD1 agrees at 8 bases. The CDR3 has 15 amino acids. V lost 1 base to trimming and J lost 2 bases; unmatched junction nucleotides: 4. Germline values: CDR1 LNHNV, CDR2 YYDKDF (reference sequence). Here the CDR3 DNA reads TGTGCCACCAGCAGAGGCCGACAGGGGACCTACGAGCAGTACTTC. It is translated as CATSRGRQGTYEQYF.

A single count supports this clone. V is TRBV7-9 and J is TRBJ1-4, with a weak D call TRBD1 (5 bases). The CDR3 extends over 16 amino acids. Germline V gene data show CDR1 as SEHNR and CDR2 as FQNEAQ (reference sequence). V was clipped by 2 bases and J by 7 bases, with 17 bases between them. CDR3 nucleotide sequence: TGTGCCAGCAGCTTACCGGCAGGGATGGGGTCTGAAAAACTGTTTTTT. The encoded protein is CASSLPAGMGSEKLFF. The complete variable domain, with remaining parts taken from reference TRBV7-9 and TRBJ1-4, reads DTGVSQNPRHKITKRGQNVTFRCDPISEHNRLYWYRQTLGQGPEFLTYFQNEAQLEKSRLLSDRFSAERPKGSFSTLEIQRTEQGDSAMYLCASSLPAGMGSEKLFFGSGTQLSVL.

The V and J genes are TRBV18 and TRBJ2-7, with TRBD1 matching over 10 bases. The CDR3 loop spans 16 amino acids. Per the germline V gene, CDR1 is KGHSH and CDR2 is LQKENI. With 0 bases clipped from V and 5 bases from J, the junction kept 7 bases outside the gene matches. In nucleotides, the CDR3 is TGTGCCAGCTCACCACCGGGACAGGGGTTTACTAACGAGCAGTACTTC. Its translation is CASSPPGQGFTNEQYF.

CDR3 bases: TGTGCCAGCAGTTACGTAGGGGCTGAAGCTTTCTTT. It yields the protein CASSYVGAEAFF. V is TRBV6-5 and J is TRBJ1-1, with a possible D match to TRBD1 (5 bases). With 2 bases removed from V and 6 bases from J, the gap between germline ends came to 7 bases. Germline assignment: CDR1 MNHEY and CDR2 SVGAGI. CDR3 size: 12 residues.

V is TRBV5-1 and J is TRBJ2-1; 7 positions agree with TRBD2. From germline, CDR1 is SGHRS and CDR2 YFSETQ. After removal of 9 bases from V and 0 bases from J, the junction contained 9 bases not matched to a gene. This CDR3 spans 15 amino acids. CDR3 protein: CATSLAPSSYNEQFF. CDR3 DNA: TGCGCCACTTCACTAGCGCCCAGCTCCTACAATGAGCAGTTCTTC.